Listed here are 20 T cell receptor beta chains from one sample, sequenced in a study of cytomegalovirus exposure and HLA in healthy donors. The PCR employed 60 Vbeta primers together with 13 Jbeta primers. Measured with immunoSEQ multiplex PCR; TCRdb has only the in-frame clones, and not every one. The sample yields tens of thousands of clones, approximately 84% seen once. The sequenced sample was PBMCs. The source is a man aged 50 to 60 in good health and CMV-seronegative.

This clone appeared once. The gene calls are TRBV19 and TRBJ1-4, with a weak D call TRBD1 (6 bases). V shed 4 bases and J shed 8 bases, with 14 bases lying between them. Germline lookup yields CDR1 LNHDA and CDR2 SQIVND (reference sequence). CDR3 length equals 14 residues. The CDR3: CASSTTGGREKLFF. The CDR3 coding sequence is TGTGCCAGTAGTACGACAGGTGGGCGCGAAAAACTGTTTTTT.

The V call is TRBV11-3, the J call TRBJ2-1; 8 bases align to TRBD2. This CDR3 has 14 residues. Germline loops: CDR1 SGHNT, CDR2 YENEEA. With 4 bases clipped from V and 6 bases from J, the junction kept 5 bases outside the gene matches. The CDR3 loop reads CASSSGGARNEQFF. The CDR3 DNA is TGTGCCAGCAGCTCCGGGGGGGCCCGCAATGAGCAGTTCTTC.

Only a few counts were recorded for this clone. The CDR3 sequence is CAWSEIPGQGTDTQYF. CDR3 nucleotides: TGTGCCTGGAGTGAAATACCGGGACAGGGCACAGATACGCAGTATTTT. J is TRBJ2-3 and V is TRBV30; 8 bases match TRBD1. This CDR3 region has 16 residues. CDR1 and CDR2 (germline): GTSNPN, SVGIG (reference sequence). The trim removed 1 base at V and 1 base at J, leaving 7 bases unmatched.

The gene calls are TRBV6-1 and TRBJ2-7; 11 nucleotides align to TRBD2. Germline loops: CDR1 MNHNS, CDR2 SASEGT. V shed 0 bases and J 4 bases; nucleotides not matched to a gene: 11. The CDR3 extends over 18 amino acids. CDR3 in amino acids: CASSEAQIASGGLYEQYF. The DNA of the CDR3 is TGTGCCAGCAGTGAAGCGCAAATTGCTAGCGGGGGGCTTTACGAGCAGTACTTC.

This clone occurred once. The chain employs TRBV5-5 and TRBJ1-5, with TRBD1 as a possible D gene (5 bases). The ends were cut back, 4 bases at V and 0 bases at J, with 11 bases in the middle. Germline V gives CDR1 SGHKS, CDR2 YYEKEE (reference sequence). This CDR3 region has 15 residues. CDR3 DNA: TGTGCCAGCAGCGCGACAGATTATAGCAATCAGCCCCAGCATTTT. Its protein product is CASSATDYSNQPQHF.

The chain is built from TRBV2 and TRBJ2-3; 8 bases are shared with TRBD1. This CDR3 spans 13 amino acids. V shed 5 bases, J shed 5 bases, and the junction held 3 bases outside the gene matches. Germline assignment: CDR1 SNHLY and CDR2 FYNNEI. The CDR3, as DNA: TGTGCCAGCAGTCCGGACAGGGAAGATACGCAGTATTTT. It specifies CASSPDREDTQYF.

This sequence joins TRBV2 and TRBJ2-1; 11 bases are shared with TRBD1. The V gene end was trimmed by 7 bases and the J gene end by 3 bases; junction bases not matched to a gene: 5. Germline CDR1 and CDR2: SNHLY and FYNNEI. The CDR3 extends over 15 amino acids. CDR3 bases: TGTGCCAGCAAACCGGGACAGGGGGTCTACAATGAGCAGTTCTTC. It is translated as CASKPGQGVYNEQFF. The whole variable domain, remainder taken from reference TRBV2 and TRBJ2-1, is EPEVTQTPSHQVTQMGQEVILRCVPISNHLYFYWYRQILGQKVEFLVSFYNNEISEKSEIFDDQFSVERPDGSNFTLKIRSTKLEDSAMYFCASKPGQGVYNEQFFGPGTRLTVL.

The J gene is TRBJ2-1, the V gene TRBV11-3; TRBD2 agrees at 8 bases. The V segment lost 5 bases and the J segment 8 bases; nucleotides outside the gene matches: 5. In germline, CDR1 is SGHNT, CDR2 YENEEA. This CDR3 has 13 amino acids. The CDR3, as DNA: TGTGCCAGCAGCAACCGGGGGGGCGATGAGCAGTTCTTC. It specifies CASSNRGGDEQFF.

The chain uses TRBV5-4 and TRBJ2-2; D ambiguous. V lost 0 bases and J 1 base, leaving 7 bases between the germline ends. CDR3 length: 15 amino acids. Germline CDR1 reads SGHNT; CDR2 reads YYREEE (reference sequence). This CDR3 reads CASSLVGENTGELFF. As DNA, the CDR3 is TGTGCCAGCAGCTTGGTCGGAGAGAACACCGGGGAGCTGTTTTTT.

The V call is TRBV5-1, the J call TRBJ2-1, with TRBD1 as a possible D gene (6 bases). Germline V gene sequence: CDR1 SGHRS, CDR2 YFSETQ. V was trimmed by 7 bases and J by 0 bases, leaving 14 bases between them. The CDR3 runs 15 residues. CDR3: CASDQGLHSYNEQFF. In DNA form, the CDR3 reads TGCGCCAGCGATCAGGGGCTTCACTCCTACAATGAGCAGTTCTTC. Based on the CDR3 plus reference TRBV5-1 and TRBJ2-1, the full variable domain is KAGVTQTPRYLIKTRGQQVTLSCSPISGHRSVSWYQQTPGQGLQFLFEYFSETQRNKGNFPGRFSGRQFSNSRSEMNVSTLELGDSALYLCASDQGLHSYNEQFFGPGTRLTVL.

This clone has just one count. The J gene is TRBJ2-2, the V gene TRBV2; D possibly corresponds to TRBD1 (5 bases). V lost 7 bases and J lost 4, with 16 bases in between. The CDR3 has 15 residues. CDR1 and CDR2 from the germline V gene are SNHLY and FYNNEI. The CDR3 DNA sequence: TGTGCCAGCAAAAGCCAGGGAATAGGCACCGGGGAGCTGTTTTTT. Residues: CASKSQGIGTGELFF.

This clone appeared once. The chain's CDR3 is CASSLVPDNSPLHF. DNA of the CDR3: TGTGCCAGCAGCTTAGTGCCAGATAATTCACCCCTCCACTTT. V and J are TRBV7-3 and TRBJ1-6, with D uncertain. V was cut by 2 bases and J by 5 bases, with 7 bases left in between. The CDR3 has 14 amino acids. Germline CDR1 is SGHTA and CDR2 is FQGTGA.

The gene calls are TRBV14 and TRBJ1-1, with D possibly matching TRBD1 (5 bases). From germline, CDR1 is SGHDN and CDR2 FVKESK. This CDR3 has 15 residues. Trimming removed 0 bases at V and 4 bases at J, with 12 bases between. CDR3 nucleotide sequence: TGTGCCAGCAGCCAAGAGGTGACTCAGGGCACTGAAGCTTTCTTT. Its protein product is CASSQEVTQGTEAFF. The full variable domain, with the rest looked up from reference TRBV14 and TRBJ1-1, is EAGVTQFPSHSVIEKGQTVTLRCDPISGHDNLYWYRRVMGKEIKFLLHFVKESKQDESGMPNNRFLAERTGGTYSTLKVQPAELEDSGVYFCASSQEVTQGTEAFFGQGTRLTVV.

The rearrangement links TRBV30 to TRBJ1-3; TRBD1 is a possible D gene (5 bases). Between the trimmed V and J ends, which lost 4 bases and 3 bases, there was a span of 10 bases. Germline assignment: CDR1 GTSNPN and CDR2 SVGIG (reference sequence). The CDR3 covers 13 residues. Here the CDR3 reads CAWTGLLGNTIYF. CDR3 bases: TGTGCCTGGACAGGGTTACTTGGAAACACCATATATTTT.

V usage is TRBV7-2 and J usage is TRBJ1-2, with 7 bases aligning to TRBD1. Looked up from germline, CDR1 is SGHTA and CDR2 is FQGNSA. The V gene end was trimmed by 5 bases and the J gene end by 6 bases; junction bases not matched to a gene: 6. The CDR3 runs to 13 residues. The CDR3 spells CASSARQGNGYTF. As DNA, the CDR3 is TGTGCCAGCAGCGCCCGACAGGGAAATGGCTACACCTTC.

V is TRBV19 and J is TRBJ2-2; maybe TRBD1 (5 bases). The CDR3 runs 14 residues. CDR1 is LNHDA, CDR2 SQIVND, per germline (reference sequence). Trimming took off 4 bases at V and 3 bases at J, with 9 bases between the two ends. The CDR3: CASSRGPDTGELFF. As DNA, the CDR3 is TGTGCCAGTAGTAGGGGCCCGGACACCGGGGAGCTGTTTTTT.

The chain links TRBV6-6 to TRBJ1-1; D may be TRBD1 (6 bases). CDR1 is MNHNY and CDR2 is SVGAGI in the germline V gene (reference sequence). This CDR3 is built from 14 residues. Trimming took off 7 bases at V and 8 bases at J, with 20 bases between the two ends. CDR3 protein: CASTQGPRSQEAFF. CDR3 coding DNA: TGTGCCAGCACACAGGGCCCTCGTAGTCAGGAAGCTTTCTTT.

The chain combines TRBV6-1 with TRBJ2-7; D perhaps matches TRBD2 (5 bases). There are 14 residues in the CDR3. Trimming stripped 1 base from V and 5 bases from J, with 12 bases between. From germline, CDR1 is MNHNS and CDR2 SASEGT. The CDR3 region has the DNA TGTGCCAGCAGTGAAGGATGGACTGAGGACGAGCAGTACTTC. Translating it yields CASSEGWTEDEQYF.

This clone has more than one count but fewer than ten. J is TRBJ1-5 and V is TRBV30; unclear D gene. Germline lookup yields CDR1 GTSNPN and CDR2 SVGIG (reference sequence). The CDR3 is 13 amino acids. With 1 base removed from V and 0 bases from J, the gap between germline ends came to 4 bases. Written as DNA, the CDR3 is TGTGCCTGGAGTGCAGATAGCAATCAGCCCCAGCATTTT. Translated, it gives CAWSADSNQPQHF.

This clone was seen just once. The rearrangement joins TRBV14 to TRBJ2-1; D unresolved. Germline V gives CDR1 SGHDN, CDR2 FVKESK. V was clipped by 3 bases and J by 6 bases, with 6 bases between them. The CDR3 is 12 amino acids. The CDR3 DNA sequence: TGTGCCAGCAGCCAGGCCTTCAATGAGCAGTTCTTC. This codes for CASSQAFNEQFF.